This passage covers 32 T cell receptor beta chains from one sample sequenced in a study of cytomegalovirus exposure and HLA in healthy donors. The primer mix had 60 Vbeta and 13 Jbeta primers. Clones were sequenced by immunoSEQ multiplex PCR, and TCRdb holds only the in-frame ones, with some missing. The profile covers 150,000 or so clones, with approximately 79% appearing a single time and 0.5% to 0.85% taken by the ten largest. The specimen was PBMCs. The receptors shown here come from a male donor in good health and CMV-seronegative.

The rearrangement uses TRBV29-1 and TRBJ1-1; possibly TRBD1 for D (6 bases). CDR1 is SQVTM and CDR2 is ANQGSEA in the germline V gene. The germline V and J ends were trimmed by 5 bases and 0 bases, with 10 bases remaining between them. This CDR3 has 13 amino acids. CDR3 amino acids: CSVSGHLNTEAFF. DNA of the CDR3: TGCAGCGTTTCGGGACACCTGAACACTGAAGCTTTCTTT.

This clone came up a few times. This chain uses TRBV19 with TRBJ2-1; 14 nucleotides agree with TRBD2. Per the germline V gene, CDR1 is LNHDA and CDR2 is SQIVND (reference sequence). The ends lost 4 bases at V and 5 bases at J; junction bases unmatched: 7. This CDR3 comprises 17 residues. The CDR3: CASSTKRLAGGNNEQFF. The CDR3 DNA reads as TGTGCCAGTAGTACAAAAAGACTAGCGGGGGGGAACAATGAGCAGTTCTTC.

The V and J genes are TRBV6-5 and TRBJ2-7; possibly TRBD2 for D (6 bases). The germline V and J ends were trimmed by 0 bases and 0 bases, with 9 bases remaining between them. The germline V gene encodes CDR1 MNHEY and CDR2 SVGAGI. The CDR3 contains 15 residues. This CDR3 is CASSYSVGSSYEQYF. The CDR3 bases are TGTGCCAGCAGTTACTCGGTCGGGAGCTCCTACGAGCAGTACTTC.

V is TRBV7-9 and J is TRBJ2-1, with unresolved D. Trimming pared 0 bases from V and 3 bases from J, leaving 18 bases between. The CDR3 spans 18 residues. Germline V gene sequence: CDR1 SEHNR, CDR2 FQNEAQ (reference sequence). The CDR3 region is CASSLAEPKNIYYNEQFF. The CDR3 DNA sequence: TGTGCCAGCAGCTTAGCGGAGCCCAAAAACATATACTACAATGAGCAGTTCTTC.

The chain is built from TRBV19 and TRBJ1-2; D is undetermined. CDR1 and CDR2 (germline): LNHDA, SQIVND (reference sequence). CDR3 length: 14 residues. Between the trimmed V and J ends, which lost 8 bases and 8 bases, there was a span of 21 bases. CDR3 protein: CASGRARFVEGYTF. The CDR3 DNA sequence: TGTGCCAGTGGGAGGGCCAGGTTTGTAGAAGGCTACACCTTC.

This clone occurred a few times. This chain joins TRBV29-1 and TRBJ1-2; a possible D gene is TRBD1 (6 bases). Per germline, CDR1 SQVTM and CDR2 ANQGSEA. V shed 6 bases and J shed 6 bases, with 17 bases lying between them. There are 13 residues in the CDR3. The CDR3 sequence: CSVSGGRGDGYTF. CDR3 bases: TGCAGCGTCAGCGGGGGGCGCGGAGATGGCTACACCTTC.

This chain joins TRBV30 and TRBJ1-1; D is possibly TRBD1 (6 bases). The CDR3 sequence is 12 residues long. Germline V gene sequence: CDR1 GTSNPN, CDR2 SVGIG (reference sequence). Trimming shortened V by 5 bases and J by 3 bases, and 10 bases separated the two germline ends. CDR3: CAWSGEYTEAFF. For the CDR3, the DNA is TGTGCCTGGTCAGGGGAGTACACTGAAGCTTTCTTT.

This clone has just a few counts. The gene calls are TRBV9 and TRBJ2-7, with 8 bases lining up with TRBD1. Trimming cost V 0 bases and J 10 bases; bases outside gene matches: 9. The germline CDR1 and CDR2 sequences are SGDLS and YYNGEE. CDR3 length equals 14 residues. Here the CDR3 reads CASSVAVGQAAQYF. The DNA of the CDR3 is TGTGCCAGCAGCGTAGCGGTGGGACAGGCAGCCCAGTACTTC.

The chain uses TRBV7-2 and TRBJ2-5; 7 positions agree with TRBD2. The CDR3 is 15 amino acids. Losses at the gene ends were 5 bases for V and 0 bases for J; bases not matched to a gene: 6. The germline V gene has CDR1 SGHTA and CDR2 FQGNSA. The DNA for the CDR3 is TGTGCCAGCAGCCCCAAGCGGGGCCACCAAGAGACCCAGTACTTC. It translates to CASSPKRGHQETQYF.

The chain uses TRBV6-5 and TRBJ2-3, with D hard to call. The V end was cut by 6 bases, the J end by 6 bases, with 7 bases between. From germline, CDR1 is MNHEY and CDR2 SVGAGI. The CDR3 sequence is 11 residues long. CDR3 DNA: TGTGCCAGCAGAACCAGGGATACGCAGTATTTT. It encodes CASRTRDTQYF.

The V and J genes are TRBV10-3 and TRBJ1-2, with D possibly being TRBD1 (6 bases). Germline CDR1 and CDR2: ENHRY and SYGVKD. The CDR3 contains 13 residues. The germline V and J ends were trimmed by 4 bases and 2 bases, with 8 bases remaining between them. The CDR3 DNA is TGTGCCATCAGTGGACAGGCAAACTATGGCTACACCTTC. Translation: CAISGQANYGYTF.

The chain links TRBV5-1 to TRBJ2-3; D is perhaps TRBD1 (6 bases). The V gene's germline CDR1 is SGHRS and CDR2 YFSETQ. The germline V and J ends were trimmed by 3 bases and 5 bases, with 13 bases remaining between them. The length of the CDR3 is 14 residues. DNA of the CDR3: TGCGCCAGCAGCTCCGGGACACAACGAGATACGCAGTATTTT. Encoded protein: CASSSGTQRDTQYF.

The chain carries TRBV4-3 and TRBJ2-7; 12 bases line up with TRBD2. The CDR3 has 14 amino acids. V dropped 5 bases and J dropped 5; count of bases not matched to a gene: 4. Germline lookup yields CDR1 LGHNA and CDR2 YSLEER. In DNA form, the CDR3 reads TGCGCCAGCAGCTTGACTAGCGGGAGACACGAGCAGTACTTC. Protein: CASSLTSGRHEQYF.

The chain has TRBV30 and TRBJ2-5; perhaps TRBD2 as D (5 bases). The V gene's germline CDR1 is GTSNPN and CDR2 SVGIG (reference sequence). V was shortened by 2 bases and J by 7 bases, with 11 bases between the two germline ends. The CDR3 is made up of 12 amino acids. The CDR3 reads CAWSPLAGTQYF. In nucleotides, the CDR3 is TGTGCCTGGAGTCCACTTGCGGGGACCCAGTACTTC.

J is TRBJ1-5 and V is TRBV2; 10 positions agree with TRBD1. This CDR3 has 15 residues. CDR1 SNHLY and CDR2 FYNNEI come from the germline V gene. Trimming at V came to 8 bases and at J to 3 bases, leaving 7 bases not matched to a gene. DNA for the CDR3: TGTGCCAGCCGGCGGGACAGGGGATTCAATCAGCCCCAGCATTTT. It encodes CASRRDRGFNQPQHF.

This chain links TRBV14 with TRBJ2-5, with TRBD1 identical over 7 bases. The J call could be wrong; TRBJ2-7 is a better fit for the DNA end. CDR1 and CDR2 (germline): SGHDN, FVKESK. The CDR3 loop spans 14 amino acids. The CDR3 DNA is TGTGCCAGCAGCCAAGATGCAGGGGGTTACGAGCAGTACTTC. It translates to CASSQDAGGYEQYF.

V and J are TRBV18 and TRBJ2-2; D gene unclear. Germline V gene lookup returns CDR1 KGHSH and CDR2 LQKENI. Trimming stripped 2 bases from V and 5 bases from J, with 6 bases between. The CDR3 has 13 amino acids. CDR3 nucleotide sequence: TGTGCCAGCTCACCATCGGGTACCGGGGAGCTGTTTTTT. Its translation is CASSPSGTGELFF.

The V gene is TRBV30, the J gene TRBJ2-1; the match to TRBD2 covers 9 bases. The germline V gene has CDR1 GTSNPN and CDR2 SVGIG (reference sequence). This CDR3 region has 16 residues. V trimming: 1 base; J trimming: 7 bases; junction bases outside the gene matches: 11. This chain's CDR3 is CAWSGGSGSPRNEQFF. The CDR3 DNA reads TGTGCCTGGAGTGGGGGTAGCGGGAGCCCACGGAATGAGCAGTTCTTC.

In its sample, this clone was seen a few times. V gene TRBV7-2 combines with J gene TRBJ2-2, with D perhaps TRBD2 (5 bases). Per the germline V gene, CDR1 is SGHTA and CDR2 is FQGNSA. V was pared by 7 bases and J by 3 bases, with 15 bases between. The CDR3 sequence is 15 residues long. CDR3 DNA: TGTGCCAGCACCATGCGGGCGAGCGACACCGGGGAGCTGTTTTTT. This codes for CASTMRASDTGELFF.

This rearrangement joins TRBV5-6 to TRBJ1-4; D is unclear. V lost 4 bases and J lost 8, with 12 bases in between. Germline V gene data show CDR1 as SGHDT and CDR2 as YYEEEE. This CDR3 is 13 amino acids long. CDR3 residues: CASSDNRGEKLFF. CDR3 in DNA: TGTGCCAGCAGCGATAACCGAGGGGAAAAACTGTTTTTT.

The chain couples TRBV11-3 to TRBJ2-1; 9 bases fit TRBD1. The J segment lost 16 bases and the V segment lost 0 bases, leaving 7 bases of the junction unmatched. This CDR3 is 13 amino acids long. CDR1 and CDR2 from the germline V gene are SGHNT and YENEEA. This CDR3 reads CASSLDPDRGIFF. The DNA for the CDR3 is TGTGCCAGCAGCTTAGACCCGGACAGGGGAATATTCTTC.

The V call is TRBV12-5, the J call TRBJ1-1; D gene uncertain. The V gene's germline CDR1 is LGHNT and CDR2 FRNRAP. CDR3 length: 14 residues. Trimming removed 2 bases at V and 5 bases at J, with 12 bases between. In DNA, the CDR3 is TGTGCTAGTGGTTTGTCGGGCGCGGGGACTGAAGCTTTCTTT. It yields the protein CASGLSGAGTEAFF.

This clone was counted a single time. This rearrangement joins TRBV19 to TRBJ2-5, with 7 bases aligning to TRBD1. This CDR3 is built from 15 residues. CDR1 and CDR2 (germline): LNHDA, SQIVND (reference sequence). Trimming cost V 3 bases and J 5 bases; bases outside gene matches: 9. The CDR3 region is CASSMEDRNYETQYF. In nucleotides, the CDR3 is TGTGCCAGTAGTATGGAGGACAGGAATTATGAGACCCAGTACTTC.

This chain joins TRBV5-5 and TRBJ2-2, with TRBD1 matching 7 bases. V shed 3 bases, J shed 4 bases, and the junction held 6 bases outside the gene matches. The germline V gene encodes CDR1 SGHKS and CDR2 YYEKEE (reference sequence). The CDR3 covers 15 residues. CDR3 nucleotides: TGTGCCAGCAGCTCAGGGACAGTGATCACCGGGGAGCTGTTTTTT. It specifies CASSSGTVITGELFF.

CDR3: CASSSGGLGPNTEAFF. CDR3 nucleotides: TGCGCCAGCAGCTCGGGGGGCCTTGGCCCCAACACTGAAGCTTTCTTT. This chain joins TRBV5-1 and TRBJ1-1; maybe TRBD1 (6 bases). V was trimmed by 3 bases and J by 2 bases, leaving 17 bases between them. This CDR3 contains 16 residues. The germline gives CDR1 SGHRS, CDR2 YFSETQ.

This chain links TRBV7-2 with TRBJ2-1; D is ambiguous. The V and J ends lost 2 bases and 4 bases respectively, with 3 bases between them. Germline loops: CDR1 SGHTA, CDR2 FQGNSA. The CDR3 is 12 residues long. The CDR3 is CASSLPYNEQFF. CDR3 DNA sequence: TGTGCCAGCAGCTTACCTTACAATGAGCAGTTCTTC.

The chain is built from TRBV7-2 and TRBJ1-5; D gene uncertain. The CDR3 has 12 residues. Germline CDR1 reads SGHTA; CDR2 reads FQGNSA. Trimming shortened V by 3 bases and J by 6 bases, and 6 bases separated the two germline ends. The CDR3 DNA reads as TGTGCCAGCAGCTTCCTCGGTCAGCCCCAGCATTTT. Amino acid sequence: CASSFLGQPQHF.

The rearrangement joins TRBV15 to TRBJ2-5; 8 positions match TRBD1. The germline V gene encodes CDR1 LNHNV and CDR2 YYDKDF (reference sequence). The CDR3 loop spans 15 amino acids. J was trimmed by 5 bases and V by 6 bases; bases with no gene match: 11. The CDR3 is CATRTTPRGRETQYF. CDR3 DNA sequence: TGTGCCACCAGGACCACACCCAGGGGGCGGGAGACCCAGTACTTC.

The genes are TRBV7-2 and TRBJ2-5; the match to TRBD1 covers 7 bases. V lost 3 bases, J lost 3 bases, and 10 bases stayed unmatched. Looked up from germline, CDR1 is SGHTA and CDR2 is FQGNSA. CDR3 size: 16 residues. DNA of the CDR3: TGTGCCAGCAGCTTCAAAATCGACAGGGTGAAAGAGACCCAGTACTTC. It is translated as CASSFKIDRVKETQYF. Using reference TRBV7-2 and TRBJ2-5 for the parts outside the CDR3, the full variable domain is GAGVSQSPSNKVTEKGKDVELRCDPISGHTALYWYRQSLGQGLEFLIYFQGNSAPDKSGLPSDRFSAERTGGSVSTLTIQRTQQEDSAVYLCASSFKIDRVKETQYFGPGTRLLVL.

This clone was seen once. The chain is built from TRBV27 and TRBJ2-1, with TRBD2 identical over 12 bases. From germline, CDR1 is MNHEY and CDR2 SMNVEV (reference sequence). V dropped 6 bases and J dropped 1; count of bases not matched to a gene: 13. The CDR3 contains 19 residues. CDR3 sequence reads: CASSLGFLAGGRSYNEQFF. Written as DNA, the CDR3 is TGTGCCAGCAGCCTTGGCTTTCTAGCGGGAGGGCGGTCCTACAATGAGCAGTTCTTC.

CDR3 region: CTTTAGGNYEQYF. The CDR3 bases are TGTACCACCACAGCGGGAGGGAATTACGAGCAGTACTTC. V gene TRBV10-3 combines with J gene TRBJ2-7; TRBD2 agrees at 10 bases. Germline V gene sequence: CDR1 ENHRY, CDR2 SYGVKD. The CDR3 spans 13 residues.

CDR3 in DNA: TGTGCCAGCAGCTCCCGTCGGGGGGTCGATGAGCAGTTCTTC. Protein sequence: CASSSRRGVDEQFF. The chain has TRBV11-1 and TRBJ2-1, with TRBD2 identical over 7 bases. The V gene end was trimmed by 4 bases and the J gene end by 8 bases; junction bases not matched to a gene: 8. CDR1 is SGHAT, CDR2 FQDESV, per germline (reference sequence). The CDR3 consists of 14 residues.